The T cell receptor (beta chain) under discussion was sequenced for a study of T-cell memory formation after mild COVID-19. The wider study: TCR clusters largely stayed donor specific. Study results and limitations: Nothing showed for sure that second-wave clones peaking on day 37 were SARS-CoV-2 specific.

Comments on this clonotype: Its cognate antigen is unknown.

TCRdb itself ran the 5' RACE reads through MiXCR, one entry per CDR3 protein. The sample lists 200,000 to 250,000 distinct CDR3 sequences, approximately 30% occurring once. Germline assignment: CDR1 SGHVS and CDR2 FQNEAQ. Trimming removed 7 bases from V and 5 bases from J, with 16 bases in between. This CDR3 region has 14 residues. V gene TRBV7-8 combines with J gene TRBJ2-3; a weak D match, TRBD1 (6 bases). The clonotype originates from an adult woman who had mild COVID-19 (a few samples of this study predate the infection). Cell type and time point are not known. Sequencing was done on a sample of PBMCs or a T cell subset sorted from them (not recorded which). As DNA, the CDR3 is TGTGCCAGCATCAAACAGGACAGTGAAGATACGCAGTATTTT. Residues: CASIKQDSEDTQYF.